The next 20 T cell receptor beta chains were all read from a single sample in a study of T cells in tuberculosis. Time point specified: new active TB diagnosis, blood taken before or within 7 days of starting treatment. The assay was immunoSEQ multiplex PCR, and TCRdb's table has in-frame clones only and misses some. The data show 25,000 to 35,000 clones, roughly nine tenths seen once. Here the sequenced sample was PBMCs, taken at tuberculosis diagnosis. All receptors derive from an adult with tuberculosis.

The chain uses TRBV4-1 and TRBJ1-2; D gene unclear. The V gene lost 0 bases and the J gene lost 8 bases, with 22 bases spanning the gap. This CDR3 comprises 17 residues. Germline CDR1 and CDR2: MGHRA and YSYEKL. The DNA of the CDR3 is TGCGCCAGCAGCCAAGATATGGTAGTCCTACGTAGCGGAGGCTACACCTTC. This translates into CASSQDMVVLRSGGYTF.

The chain recombines TRBV30 with TRBJ1-1; D remains unclear. Looked up from germline, CDR1 is GTSNPN and CDR2 is SVGIG (reference sequence). The CDR3 has 14 amino acids. V lost 4 bases, J lost 0 bases, and 12 bases lay in between. The CDR3 reads CAWTYSYLNTEAFF. The CDR3 region has the DNA TGTGCCTGGACTTACAGCTATTTGAACACTGAAGCTTTCTTT.

This rearrangement joins TRBV6-4 to TRBJ2-1, with 14 bases fitting TRBD2. CDR1 is MRHNA, CDR2 SNTAGT, per germline. Trimming removed 6 bases from V and 10 bases from J; junction bases left unmatched: 5. This CDR3 is built from 14 residues. DNA for the CDR3: TGTGCCAGCAGGGGACTAGCGGGAGTGGGAGAGCAGTTCTTC. It translates to CASRGLAGVGEQFF.

The rearrangement links TRBV7-2 to TRBJ2-1; 9 nucleotides align to TRBD2. CDR1 SGHTA and CDR2 FQGNSA come from the germline V gene. CDR3 length: 17 amino acids. V lost 4 bases to trimming and J lost 2 bases; unmatched junction nucleotides: 9. The CDR3 nucleotides read TGTGCCAGCAGCTACTACAGTAGCGGGAGACCCTACAATGAGCAGTTCTTC. It yields the protein CASSYYSSGRPYNEQFF.

The CDR3 here is CASSLYQGLSSYEQYF. The CDR3 nucleotides are TGTGCCAGCAGTTTATACCAGGGACTCAGCTCCTACGAGCAGTACTTC. This sequence joins TRBV28 and TRBJ2-7; possible D gene TRBD2, 6 bases. Looked up from germline, CDR1 is MDHEN and CDR2 is SYDVKM. CDR3 length: 16 amino acids. V was shortened by 1 base and J by 0 bases, with 13 bases between the two germline ends.

The chain employs TRBV2 and TRBJ1-2; 7 bases align to TRBD1. The J segment lost 5 bases and the V segment lost 0 bases, leaving 12 bases of the junction unmatched. Germline values: CDR1 SNHLY, CDR2 FYNNEI. The CDR3 spans 17 residues. The CDR3 here is CASSEALTGESRYGYTF. CDR3 DNA: TGTGCCAGCAGTGAAGCGCTTACAGGGGAGTCTAGGTATGGCTACACCTTC. Full variable domain (rest looked up from reference TRBV2 and TRBJ1-2): EPEVTQTPSHQVTQMGQEVILRCVPISNHLYFYWYRQILGQKVEFLVSFYNNEISEKSEIFDDQFSVERPDGSNFTLKIRSTKLEDSAMYFCASSEALTGESRYGYTFGSGTRLTVV.

This chain joins TRBV14 and TRBJ1-1; D is uncertain. The ends were cut back, 0 bases at V and 7 bases at J, with 6 bases in the middle. Germline loops: CDR1 SGHDN, CDR2 FVKESK. The CDR3 loop spans 12 amino acids. CDR3 bases: TGTGCCAGCAGCCAAGATTGGAGTGAAGCTTTCTTT. This translates into CASSQDWSEAFF.

CDR3 sequence: CASSWGQVNYGYTF. DNA of the CDR3: TGCGCCAGCAGTTGGGGGCAGGTAAACTATGGCTACACCTTC. This sequence joins TRBV4-1 and TRBJ1-2; D perhaps matches TRBD1 (6 bases). The length of the CDR3 is 14 residues. Germline V gene sequence: CDR1 MGHRA, CDR2 YSYEKL. With 6 bases removed from V and 2 bases from J, the gap between germline ends came to 13 bases.

About this clone itself: At the DNA level, this CDR3 is encoded by other sequences in the same sample as well. The V call is TRBV4-3, the J call TRBJ1-2; no clear D gene. The CDR3 covers 13 residues. The germline gives CDR1 LGHNA, CDR2 YSLEER. The V and J ends lost 3 bases and 4 bases respectively, with 9 bases between them. CDR3 amino acids: CASSQARFYGYTF. CDR3 coding DNA: TGCGCCAGCAGCCAGGCCAGGTTCTATGGCTACACCTTC.

This sequence joins TRBV2 and TRBJ2-7, with D perhaps matching TRBD2 (6 bases). CDR1 is SNHLY and CDR2 is FYNNEI in the germline V gene. V dropped 5 bases and J dropped 3 bases, with 17 bases sitting between them. The CDR3 extends over 15 amino acids. The CDR3 DNA reads as TGTGCCAGCAGTCCAACGAGGGCGGGATTCTACGAGCAGTACTTC. Amino acid sequence: CASSPTRAGFYEQYF.

This clone was observed once. The J gene is TRBJ2-3, the V gene TRBV4-2; D gene ambiguous. The CDR3 has 12 amino acids. Germline values: CDR1 LGHNA, CDR2 YNFKEQ. The V end lost 4 bases, the J end lost 4 bases, and 6 bases lay between the germline ends. CDR3 sequence reads: CASSPFADTQYF. CDR3 nucleotides: TGTGCCAGCAGCCCTTTTGCAGATACGCAGTATTTT.

The chain employs TRBV7-9 and TRBJ1-6, with D hard to call. The V and J ends lost 5 bases and 7 bases respectively, with 18 bases between them. The CDR3 has 16 residues. Germline V gene sequence: CDR1 SEHNR, CDR2 FQNEAQ (reference sequence). CDR3 nucleotide sequence: TGTGCCAGCAGCACCGAACATGGGCCTCAGAATTCACCCCTCCACTTT. Protein product: CASSTEHGPQNSPLHF.

The V gene is TRBV5-4, the J gene TRBJ1-2; D not certain. Germline V gene sequence: CDR1 SGHNT, CDR2 YYREEE (reference sequence). The CDR3 spans 15 residues. Trimming cost V 5 bases and J 7 bases, with 21 bases left between them. The DNA of the CDR3 is TGTGCCAGCAGGGGATACGACGGCCCCGCGGGTGGCTACACCTTC. Its protein product is CASRGYDGPAGGYTF.

V and J are TRBV5-4 and TRBJ2-1, with TRBD1 as a possible D gene (6 bases). V lost 4 bases and J 4 bases, leaving 15 bases between the germline ends. This CDR3 is 15 amino acids long. CDR1 is SGHNT and CDR2 is YYREEE in the germline V gene (reference sequence). CDR3 residues: CASSDTGTPYNEQFF. CDR3 DNA: TGTGCCAGCAGCGACACCGGGACACCTTACAATGAGCAGTTCTTC.

The rearrangement joins TRBV5-8 to TRBJ1-6, with 10 bases lining up with TRBD1. Germline CDR1 and CDR2: SGHTS and YDEGEE. Unmatched junction bases numbered 19, after V lost 4 bases and J lost 9 bases. The CDR3 has 19 residues. CDR3 protein: CASSPPPGQGLYQSSPLHF. DNA for the CDR3: TGTGCCAGCAGCCCGCCCCCGGGACAGGGGCTCTACCAGAGTTCACCCCTCCACTTT.

CDR3 in amino acids: CAWSEGDYEQYF. In DNA form, the CDR3 reads TGTGCCTGGAGTGAAGGGGACTACGAGCAGTACTTC. This chain connects TRBV30 to TRBJ2-7; possibly TRBD1 for D (5 bases). CDR3 size: 12 residues. V was clipped by 1 base and J by 3 bases, with 7 bases between them. Looked up from germline, CDR1 is GTSNPN and CDR2 is SVGIG (reference sequence).

The gene calls are TRBV5-1 and TRBJ2-7; D gene uncertain. The CDR3 covers 11 residues. Trimming removed 5 bases at V and 4 bases at J, with 7 bases between. Germline CDR1 is SGHRS and CDR2 is YFSETQ. The CDR3 protein is CASSTKYEQYF. In DNA, the CDR3 is TGCGCCAGCAGTACTAAGTACGAGCAGTACTTC.

The chain uses TRBV10-2 and TRBJ2-1; 7 bases fit TRBD1. The CDR3 runs to 11 residues. Germline values: CDR1 WSHSY, CDR2 SAAADI. V lost 2 bases, J lost 12 bases, and 1 base stayed unmatched. The DNA for the CDR3 is TGCGCCAGCAGTGAGAGGACAGGGCAGTTCTTC. Protein: CASSERTGQFF.

The chain uses TRBV19 and TRBJ1-1; D gene ambiguous. The germline gives CDR1 LNHDA, CDR2 SQIVND (reference sequence). Trimming stripped 7 bases from V and 0 bases from J, with 12 bases between. The CDR3 length is 14 residues. This chain's CDR3 is CASTHNRVNTEAFF. CDR3 bases: TGTGCCAGTACCCATAATAGAGTGAACACTGAAGCTTTCTTT.

The V and J genes are TRBV28 and TRBJ2-7; 7 bases agree with TRBD1. This CDR3 comprises 12 residues. Germline assignment: CDR1 MDHEN and CDR2 SYDVKM. The ends lost 8 bases at V and 9 bases at J; junction bases unmatched: 10. CDR3 DNA sequence: TGTGCCAGCGGGATAAAGACAGGGCGGCAGTACTTC. This codes for CASGIKTGRQYF.